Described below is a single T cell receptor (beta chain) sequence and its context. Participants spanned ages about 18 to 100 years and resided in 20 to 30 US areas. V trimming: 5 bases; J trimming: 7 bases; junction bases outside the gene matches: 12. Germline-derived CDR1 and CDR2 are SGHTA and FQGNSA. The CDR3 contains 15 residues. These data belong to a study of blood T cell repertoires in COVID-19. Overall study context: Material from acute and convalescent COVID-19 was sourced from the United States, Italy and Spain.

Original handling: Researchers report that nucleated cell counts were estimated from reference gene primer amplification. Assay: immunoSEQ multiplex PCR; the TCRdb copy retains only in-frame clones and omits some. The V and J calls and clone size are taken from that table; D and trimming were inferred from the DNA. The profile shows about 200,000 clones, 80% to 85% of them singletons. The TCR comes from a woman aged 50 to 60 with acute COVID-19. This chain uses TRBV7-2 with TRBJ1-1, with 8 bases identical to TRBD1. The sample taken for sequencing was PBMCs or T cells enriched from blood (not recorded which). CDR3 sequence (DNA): TGTGCCAGCAGCCCCACTATAGCCGGACAGGGTGAAGCTTTCTTT. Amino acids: CASSPTIAGQGEAFF. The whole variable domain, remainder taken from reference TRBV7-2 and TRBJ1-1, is GAGVSQSPSNKVTEKGKDVELRCDPISGHTALYWYRQSLGQGLEFLIYFQGNSAPDKSGLPSDRFSAERTGGSVSTLTIQRTQQEDSAVYLCASSPTIAGQGEAFFGQGTRLTVV.